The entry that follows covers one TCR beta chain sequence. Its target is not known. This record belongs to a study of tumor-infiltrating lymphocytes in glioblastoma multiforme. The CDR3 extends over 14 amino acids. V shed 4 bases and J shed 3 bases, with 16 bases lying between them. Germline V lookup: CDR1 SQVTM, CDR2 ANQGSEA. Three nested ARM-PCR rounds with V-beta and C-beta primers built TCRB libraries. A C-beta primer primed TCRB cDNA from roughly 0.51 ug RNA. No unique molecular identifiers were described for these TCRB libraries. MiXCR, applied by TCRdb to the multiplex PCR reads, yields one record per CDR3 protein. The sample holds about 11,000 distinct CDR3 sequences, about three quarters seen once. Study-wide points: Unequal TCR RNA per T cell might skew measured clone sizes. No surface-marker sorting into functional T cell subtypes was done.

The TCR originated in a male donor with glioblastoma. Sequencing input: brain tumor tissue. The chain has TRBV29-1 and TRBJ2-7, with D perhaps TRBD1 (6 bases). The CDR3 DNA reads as TGCAGCGTTGTGTGGGACAAGTGTTTCTACGAGCAGTACTTC. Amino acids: CSVVWDKCFYEQYF.